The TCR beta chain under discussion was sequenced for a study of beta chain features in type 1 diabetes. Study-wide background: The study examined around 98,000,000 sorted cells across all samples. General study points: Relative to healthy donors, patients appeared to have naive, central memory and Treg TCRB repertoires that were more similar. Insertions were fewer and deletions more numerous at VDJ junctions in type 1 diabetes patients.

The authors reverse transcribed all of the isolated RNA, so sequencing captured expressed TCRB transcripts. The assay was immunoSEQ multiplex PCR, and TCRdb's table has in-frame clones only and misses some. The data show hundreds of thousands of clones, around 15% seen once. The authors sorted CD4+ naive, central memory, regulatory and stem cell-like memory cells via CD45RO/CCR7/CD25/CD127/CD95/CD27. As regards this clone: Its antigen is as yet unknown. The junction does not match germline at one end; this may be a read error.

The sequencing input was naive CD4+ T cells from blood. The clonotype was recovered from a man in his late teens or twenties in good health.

CDR3 protein: CASSRTGLAGGGKNIQYF. CDR3 bases: TGTGCCAGCAGTAGAACGGGACTAGCGGGGGGTGGCAAAAACATTCAGTACTTC. The chain carries TRBV10-3 and TRBJ2-4; 15 positions match TRBD2. The CDR3 is 18 amino acids. Germline assignment: CDR1 ENHRY and CDR2 SYGVKD.